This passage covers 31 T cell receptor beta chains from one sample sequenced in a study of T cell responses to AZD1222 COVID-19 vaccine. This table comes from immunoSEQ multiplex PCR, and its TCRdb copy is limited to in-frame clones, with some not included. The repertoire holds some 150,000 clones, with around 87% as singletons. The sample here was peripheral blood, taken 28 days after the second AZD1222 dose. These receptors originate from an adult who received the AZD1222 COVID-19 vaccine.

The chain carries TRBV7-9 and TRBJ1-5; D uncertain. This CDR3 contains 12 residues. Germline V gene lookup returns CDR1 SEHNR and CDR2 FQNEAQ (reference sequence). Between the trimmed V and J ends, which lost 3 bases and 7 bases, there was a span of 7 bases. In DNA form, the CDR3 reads TGTGCCAGCAGCTTCTCGGACCAGCCCCAGCATTTT. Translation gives CASSFSDQPQHF.

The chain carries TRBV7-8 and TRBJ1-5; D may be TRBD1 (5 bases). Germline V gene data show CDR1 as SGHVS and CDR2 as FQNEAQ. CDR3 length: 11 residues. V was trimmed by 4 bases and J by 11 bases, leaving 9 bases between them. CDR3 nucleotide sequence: TGTGCCAGCAGCTCTGGGGGGTCCCAGCATTTT. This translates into CASSSGGSQHF. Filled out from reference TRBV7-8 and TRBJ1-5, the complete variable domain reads GAGVSQSPRYKVAKRGQDVALRCDPISGHVSLFWYQQALGQGPEFLTYFQNEAQLDKSGLPSDRFFAERPEGSVSTLKIQRTQQEDSAVYLCASSSGGSQHFGDGTRLSIL.

The CDR3 DNA is TGTGCCAGCAGGCCCGAACTAGCGGGAGTCCGTAATGAGCAGTTCTTC. Translating it yields CASRPELAGVRNEQFF. The chain links TRBV2 to TRBJ2-1, with 11 bases fitting TRBD2. CDR3 length: 16 residues. J gave up 7 bases and V 6 bases, and 11 bases lay outside the gene matches. Germline CDR1 SNHLY, CDR2 FYNNEI.

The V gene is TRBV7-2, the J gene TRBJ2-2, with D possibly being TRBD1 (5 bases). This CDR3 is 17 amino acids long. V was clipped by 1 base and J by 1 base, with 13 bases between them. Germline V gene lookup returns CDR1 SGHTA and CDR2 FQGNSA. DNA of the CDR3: TGTGCCAGCAGCTTAGGGGGCTGGACGGGGAACACCGGGGAGCTGTTTTTT. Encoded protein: CASSLGGWTGNTGELFF.

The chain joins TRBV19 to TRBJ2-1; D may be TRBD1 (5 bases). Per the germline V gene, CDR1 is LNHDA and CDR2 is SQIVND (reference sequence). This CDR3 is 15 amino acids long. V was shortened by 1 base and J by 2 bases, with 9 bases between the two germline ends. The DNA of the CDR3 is TGTGCCAGTAGTATAGGAGGACAAACCTACAATGAGCAGTTCTTC. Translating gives CASSIGGQTYNEQFF.

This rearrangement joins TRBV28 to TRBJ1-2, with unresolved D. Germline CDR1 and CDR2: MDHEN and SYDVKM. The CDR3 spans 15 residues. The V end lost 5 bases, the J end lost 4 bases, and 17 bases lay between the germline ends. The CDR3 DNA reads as TGTGCCAGCAGTCCTCCCGGAAGGACCTTCTATGGCTACACCTTC. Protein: CASSPPGRTFYGYTF.

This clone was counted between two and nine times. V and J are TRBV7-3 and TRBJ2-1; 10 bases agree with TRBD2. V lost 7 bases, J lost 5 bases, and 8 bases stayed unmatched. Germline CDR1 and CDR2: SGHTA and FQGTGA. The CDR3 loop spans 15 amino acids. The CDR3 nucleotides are TGTGCCAGCACCAAAAGCGGGAGGGGAAACAATGAGCAGTTCTTC. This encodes CASTKSGRGNNEQFF.

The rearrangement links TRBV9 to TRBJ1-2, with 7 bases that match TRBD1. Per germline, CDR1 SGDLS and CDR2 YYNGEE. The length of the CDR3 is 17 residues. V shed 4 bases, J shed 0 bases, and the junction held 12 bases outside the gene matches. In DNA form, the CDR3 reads TGTGCCAGCAGCTCCCCCCCGGGACAGAAAGCTAACTATGGCTACACCTTC. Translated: CASSSPPGQKANYGYTF.

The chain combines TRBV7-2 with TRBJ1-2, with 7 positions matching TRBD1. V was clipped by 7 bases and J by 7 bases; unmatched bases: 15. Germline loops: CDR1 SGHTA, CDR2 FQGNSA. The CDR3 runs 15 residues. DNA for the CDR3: TGTGCCAGCATCAAAGACAGGGCCTCGGGGTCTGGCTACACCTTC. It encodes CASIKDRASGSGYTF.

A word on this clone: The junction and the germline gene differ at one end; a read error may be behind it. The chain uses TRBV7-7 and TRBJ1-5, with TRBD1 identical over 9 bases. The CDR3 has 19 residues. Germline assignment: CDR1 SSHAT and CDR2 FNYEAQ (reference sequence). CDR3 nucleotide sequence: TGTGCTAGCAGCTTAGAGTCGGAGGGGGACAGGGACAGCAATCAGCCCCAGCATTTT. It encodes CASSLESEGDRDSNQPQHF.

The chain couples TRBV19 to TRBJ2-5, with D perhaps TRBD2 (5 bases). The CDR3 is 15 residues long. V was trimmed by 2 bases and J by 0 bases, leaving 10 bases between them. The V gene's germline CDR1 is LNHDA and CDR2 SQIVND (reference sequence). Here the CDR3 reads CASSIRGSYQETQYF. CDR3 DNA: TGTGCCAGTAGTATACGGGGATCGTACCAAGAGACCCAGTACTTC.

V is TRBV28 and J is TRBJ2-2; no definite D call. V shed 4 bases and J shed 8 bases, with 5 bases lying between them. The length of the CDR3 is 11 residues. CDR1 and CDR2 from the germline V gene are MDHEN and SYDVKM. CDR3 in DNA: TGTGCCAGCAGTTCCTGGGGGGAGCTGTTTTTT. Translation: CASSSWGELFF.

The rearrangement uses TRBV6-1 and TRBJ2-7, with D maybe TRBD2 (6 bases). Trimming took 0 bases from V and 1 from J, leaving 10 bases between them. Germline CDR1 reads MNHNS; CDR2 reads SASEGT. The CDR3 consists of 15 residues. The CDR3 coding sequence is TGTGCCAGCAGTGAAGCTCAGGCGGGATCCTACGAGCAGTACTTC. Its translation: CASSEAQAGSYEQYF.

The CDR3 coding sequence is TGCAGCGCTACCCCGGGGGACTATGGCTACACCTTC. This codes for CSATPGDYGYTF. V gene TRBV29-1 combines with J gene TRBJ1-2; D might be TRBD1 (5 bases). The CDR3 loop spans 12 amino acids. V shed 7 bases and J shed 3 bases, with 12 bases lying between them. Germline V lookup: CDR1 SQVTM, CDR2 ANQGSEA. Based on the CDR3 plus reference TRBV29-1 and TRBJ1-2, the full variable domain is SAVISQKPSRDICQRGTSLTIQCQVDSQVTMMFWYRQQPGQSLTLIATANQGSEATYESGFVIDKFPISRPNLTFSTLTVSNMSPEDSSIYLCSATPGDYGYTFGSGTRLTVV.

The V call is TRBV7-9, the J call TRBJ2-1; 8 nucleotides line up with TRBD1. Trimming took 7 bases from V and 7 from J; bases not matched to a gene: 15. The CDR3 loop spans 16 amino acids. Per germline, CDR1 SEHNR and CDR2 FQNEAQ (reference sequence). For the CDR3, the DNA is TGTGCCAGCACCACTTATGGGCAGGGGGCAAGTAATGAGCAGTTCTTC. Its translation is CASTTYGQGASNEQFF.

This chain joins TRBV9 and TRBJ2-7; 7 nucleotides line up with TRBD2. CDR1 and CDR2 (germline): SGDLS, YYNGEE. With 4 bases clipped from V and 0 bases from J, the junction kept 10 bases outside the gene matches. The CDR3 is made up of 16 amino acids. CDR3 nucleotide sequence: TGTGCCAGCAGCCCCCTAGCGGAGTTGAGCTCCTACGAGCAGTACTTC. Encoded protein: CASSPLAELSSYEQYF.

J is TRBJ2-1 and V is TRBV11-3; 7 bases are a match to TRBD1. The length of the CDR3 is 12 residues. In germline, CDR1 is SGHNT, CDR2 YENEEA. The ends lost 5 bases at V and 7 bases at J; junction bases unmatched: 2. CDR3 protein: CASSQQGNEQFF. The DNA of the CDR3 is TGTGCCAGCAGCCAACAGGGGAATGAGCAGTTCTTC.

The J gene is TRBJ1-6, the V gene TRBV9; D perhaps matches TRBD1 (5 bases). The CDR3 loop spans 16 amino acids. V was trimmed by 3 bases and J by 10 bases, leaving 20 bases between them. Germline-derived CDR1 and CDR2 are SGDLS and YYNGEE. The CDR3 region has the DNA TGTGCCAGCAGCGCGCGGGAGGGGCCCCGTAGCTCACCCCTCCACTTT. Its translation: CASSAREGPRSSPLHF.

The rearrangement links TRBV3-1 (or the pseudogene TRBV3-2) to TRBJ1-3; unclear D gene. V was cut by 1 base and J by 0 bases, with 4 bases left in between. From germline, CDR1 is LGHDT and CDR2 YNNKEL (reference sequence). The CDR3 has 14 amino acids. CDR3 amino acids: CASSQGTSGNTIYF. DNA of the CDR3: TGTGCCAGCAGCCAAGGTACCTCTGGAAACACCATATATTTT.

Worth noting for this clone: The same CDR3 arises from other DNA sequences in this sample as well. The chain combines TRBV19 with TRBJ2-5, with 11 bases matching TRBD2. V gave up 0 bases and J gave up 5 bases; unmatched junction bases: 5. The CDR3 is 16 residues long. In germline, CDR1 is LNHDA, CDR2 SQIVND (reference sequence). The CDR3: CASSIDLAGGQETQYF. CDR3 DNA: TGTGCCAGTAGTATAGACCTAGCGGGAGGCCAGGAGACCCAGTACTTC.

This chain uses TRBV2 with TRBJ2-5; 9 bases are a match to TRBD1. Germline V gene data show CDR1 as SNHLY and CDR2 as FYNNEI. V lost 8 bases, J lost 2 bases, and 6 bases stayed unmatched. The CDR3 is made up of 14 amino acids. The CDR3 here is CASLGQGWQETQYF. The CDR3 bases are TGTGCCAGCCTGGGACAGGGTTGGCAAGAGACCCAGTACTTC.

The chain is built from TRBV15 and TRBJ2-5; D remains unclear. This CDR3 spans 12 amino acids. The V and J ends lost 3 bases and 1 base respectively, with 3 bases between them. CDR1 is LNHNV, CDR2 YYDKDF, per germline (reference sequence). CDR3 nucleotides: TGTGCCACCAGCAGGCCCCAAGAGACCCAGTACTTC. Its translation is CATSRPQETQYF.

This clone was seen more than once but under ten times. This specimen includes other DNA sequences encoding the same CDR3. This CDR3 reads CASSLDRGREKLFF. The CDR3 nucleotides are TGTGCCAGCAGTTTGGACAGGGGAAGGGAAAAACTGTTTTTT. This sequence joins TRBV28 and TRBJ1-4, with 9 bases identical to TRBD1. The V gene's germline CDR1 is MDHEN and CDR2 SYDVKM. The CDR3 is 14 residues long. The V gene end was trimmed by 3 bases and the J gene end by 8 bases; junction bases not matched to a gene: 4.

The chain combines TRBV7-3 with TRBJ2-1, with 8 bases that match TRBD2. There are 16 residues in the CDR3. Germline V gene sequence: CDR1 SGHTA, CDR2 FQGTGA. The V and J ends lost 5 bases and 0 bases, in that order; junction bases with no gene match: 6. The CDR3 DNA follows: TGTGCCAGCAGCCCGACTAGCGTAAGCTCCTACAATGAGCAGTTCTTC. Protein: CASSPTSVSSYNEQFF.

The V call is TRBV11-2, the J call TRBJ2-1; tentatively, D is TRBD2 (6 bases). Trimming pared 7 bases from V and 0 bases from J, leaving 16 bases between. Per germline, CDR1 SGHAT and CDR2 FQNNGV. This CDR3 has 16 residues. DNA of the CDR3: TGTGCCAGCATCCTACACGCGGGGAGCTCCTACAATGAGCAGTTCTTC. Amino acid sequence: CASILHAGSSYNEQFF.

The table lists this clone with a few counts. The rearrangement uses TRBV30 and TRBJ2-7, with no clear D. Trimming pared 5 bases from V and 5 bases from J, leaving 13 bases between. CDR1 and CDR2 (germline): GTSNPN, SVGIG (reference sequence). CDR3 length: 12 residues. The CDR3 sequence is CAWEGPRDEQYF. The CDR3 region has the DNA TGTGCCTGGGAAGGGCCACGGGACGAGCAGTACTTC. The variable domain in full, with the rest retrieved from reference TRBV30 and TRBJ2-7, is SQTIHQWPATLVQPVGSPLSLECTVEGTSNPNLYWYRQAAGRGLQLLFYSVGIGQISSEVPQNLSASRPQDRQFILSSKKLLLSDSGFYLCAWEGPRDEQYFGPGTRLTVT.

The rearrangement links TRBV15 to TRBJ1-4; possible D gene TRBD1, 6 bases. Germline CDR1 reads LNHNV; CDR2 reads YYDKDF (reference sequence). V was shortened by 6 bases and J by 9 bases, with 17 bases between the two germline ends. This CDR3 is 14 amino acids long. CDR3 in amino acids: CATSPFRGGQKLFF. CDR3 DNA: TGTGCCACCAGTCCCTTCCGAGGGGGGCAAAAACTGTTTTTT.

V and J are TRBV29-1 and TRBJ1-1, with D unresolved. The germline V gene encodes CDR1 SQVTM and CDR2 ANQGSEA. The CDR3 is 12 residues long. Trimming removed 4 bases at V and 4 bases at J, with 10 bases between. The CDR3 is CSVVDLGTEAFF. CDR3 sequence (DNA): TGCAGCGTTGTGGACCTGGGCACTGAAGCTTTCTTT.

In nucleotides, the CDR3 is TGTGCCAGCAGCTTAATCACAGGCCTTAATTCACCCCTCCACTTT. It yields the protein CASSLITGLNSPLHF. The chain employs TRBV7-9 and TRBJ1-6; perhaps TRBD1 as D (5 bases). The V gene lost 2 bases and the J gene lost 6 bases, with 11 bases spanning the gap. The CDR3 is made up of 15 amino acids. CDR1 is SEHNR and CDR2 is FQNEAQ in the germline V gene (reference sequence).

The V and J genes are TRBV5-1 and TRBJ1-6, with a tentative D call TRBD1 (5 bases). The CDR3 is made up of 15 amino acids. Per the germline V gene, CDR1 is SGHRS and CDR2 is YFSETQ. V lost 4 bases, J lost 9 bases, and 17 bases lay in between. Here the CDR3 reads CASSLSGTPGSPLHF. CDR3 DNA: TGCGCCAGCAGCCTTAGTGGGACCCCAGGTTCACCCCTCCACTTT.

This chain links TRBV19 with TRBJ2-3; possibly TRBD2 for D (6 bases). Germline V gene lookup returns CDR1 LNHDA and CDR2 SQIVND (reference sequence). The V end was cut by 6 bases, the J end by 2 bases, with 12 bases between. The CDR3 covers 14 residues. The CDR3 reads CASSRDLLTDTQYF. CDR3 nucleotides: TGTGCCAGTAGCCGGGACTTACTCACAGATACGCAGTATTTT.